Following are 28 T cell receptor beta chains from one sample sequenced in a study of blood T cell repertoires in COVID-19. Sequencing used immunoSEQ multiplex PCR; TCRdb keeps in-frame clones, though not all of them. The table shows over 130,000 clones, with 70% to 90% occurring only once. Sequenced input: PBMCs or T cells enriched from blood (not recorded which). The receptors shown here come from a woman in her fifties or sixties with acute COVID-19.

The chain links TRBV5-1 to TRBJ1-1, with D possibly TRBD1 on 5 matching bases. Trimming pared 4 bases from V and 0 bases from J, leaving 10 bases between. Germline values: CDR1 SGHRS, CDR2 YFSETQ. This CDR3 spans 14 amino acids. The CDR3 spells CASSDSEMNTEAFF. The CDR3 DNA sequence: TGCGCCAGCAGCGACAGCGAGATGAACACTGAAGCTTTCTTT.

The chain is built from TRBV9 and TRBJ2-2; 9 bases fit TRBD2. This CDR3 comprises 16 residues. Germline CDR1 is SGDLS and CDR2 is YYNGEE. Trimming cost V 4 bases and J 6 bases; bases outside gene matches: 10. CDR3 sequence: CASSLASGTSPGELFF. CDR3 DNA sequence: TGTGCCAGCAGCCTGGCTAGCGGGACCTCTCCCGGGGAGCTGTTTTTT.

About this clone: The same CDR3 also results from other DNA sequences found in this sample. The chain joins TRBV5-1 to TRBJ2-7; D may be TRBD2 (6 bases). V lost 4 bases to trimming and J lost 2 bases, with 16 bases between them. The germline gives CDR1 SGHRS, CDR2 YFSETQ. This CDR3 has 15 residues. The CDR3 DNA reads TGCGCCAGCAGCCTGGCCCCGGGGGACCCCTACGAGCAGTACTTC. Its protein product is CASSLAPGDPYEQYF.

This chain uses TRBV28 with TRBJ1-2, with unresolved D. Trimming took off 5 bases at V and 8 bases at J, with 15 bases between the two ends. There are 13 residues in the CDR3. CDR1 and CDR2 from the germline V gene are MDHEN and SYDVKM. The CDR3 region has the DNA TGTGCCAGCAGTCCCGGCGGGTCGGGCGGCTACACCTTC. Translation gives CASSPGGSGGYTF.

The rearrangement links TRBV4-3 to TRBJ1-4; 7 bases are a match to TRBD1. The CDR3 runs 15 residues. Germline V gives CDR1 LGHNA, CDR2 YSLEER. V lost 3 bases to trimming and J lost 4 bases; unmatched junction nucleotides: 5. CDR3 loop: CASSHSGGGNEKLFF. CDR3 DNA sequence: TGCGCCAGCAGCCACTCAGGGGGAGGTAATGAAAAACTGTTTTTT.

The chain combines TRBV12-5 with TRBJ1-2, with TRBD1 matching 9 bases. CDR3 size: 14 residues. Trimming removed 7 bases from V and 3 bases from J; junction bases left unmatched: 6. Germline CDR1 reads LGHNT; CDR2 reads FRNRAP. CDR3 in DNA: TGTGCTAGTGCCAACGGACAGGGGCACTATGGCTACACCTTC. Translation: CASANGQGHYGYTF.

As regards this clone: Distinct nucleotide sequences in the sample also encode this CDR3. The chain uses TRBV7-9 and TRBJ2-2; D ambiguous. Germline V lookup: CDR1 SEHNR, CDR2 FQNEAQ (reference sequence). The germline V and J ends were trimmed by 0 bases and 4 bases, with 6 bases remaining between them. This CDR3 is built from 14 residues. CDR3 sequence reads: CASSLAPSTGELFF. The CDR3 DNA is TGTGCCAGCAGCTTAGCCCCGAGCACCGGGGAGCTGTTTTTT. Full variable domain (outside the CDR3, taken from reference TRBV7-9 and TRBJ2-2): DTGVSQNPRHKITKRGQNVTFRCDPISEHNRLYWYRQTLGQGPEFLTYFQNEAQLEKSRLLSDRFSAERPKGSFSTLEIQRTEQGDSAMYLCASSLAPSTGELFFGEGSRLTVL.

The rearrangement links TRBV6-5 to TRBJ1-1; 7 bases fit TRBD1. Trimming cost V 1 base and J 11 bases; bases outside gene matches: 4. In germline, CDR1 is MNHEY, CDR2 SVGAGI. There are 12 residues in the CDR3. The CDR3, as DNA: TGTGCCAGCAGTTACTTGGGACAGCGGGCTTTCTTT. Protein product: CASSYLGQRAFF.

The CDR3, as DNA: TGTGCCAGCAGCCAAGATGCGGGACTAGGGCCAGGGGAATCCTACAATGAGCAGTTCTTC. This codes for CASSQDAGLGPGESYNEQFF. The chain is built from TRBV3-1 (or the pseudogene TRBV3-2) and TRBJ2-1; 8 bases match TRBD2. The CDR3 contains 20 residues. Germline values: CDR1 LGHDT, CDR2 YNNKEL (reference sequence). V lost 0 bases, J lost 1 base, and 14 bases stayed unmatched.

The J gene is TRBJ2-4, the V gene TRBV12-3 or TRBV12-4; TRBD1 might be the D (5 bases). CDR3 length equals 13 residues. V lost 7 bases and J 5 bases, leaving 12 bases between the germline ends. CDR3 protein: CASTAVGENIQYF. The CDR3 coding sequence is TGTGCCAGCACTGCGGTAGGGGAAAACATTCAGTACTTC.

The genes are TRBV29-1 and TRBJ1-1; 7 bases match TRBD1. The CDR3 sequence is 14 residues long. The trim removed 7 bases at V and 5 bases at J, leaving 13 bases unmatched. Germline V gene data show CDR1 as SQVTM and CDR2 as ANQGSEA. The DNA of the CDR3 is TGCAGCGCCCTAACCAGGGGGGTAGGAACTGAAGCTTTCTTT. Protein product: CSALTRGVGTEAFF.

The chain joins TRBV19 to TRBJ2-1; TRBD2 matches at 9 bases. CDR1 and CDR2 from the germline V gene are LNHDA and SQIVND (reference sequence). This CDR3 region has 21 residues. J lost 3 bases, V lost 7 bases, and 25 bases had no gene match. The CDR3 DNA follows: TGTGCCAGTAATCCATGGGGACAGAAGTTGCCTAGCGGGACAAGCTACAATGAGCAGTTCTTC. It encodes CASNPWGQKLPSGTSYNEQFF.

DNA of the CDR3: TGTGCCAGCAGTCCCATCGGGGACATCGGCTATCAGCCCCAGCATTTT. The encoded protein is CASSPIGDIGYQPQHF. This sequence joins TRBV27 and TRBJ1-5, with D possibly being TRBD1 (6 bases). Trimming left V 5 bases short and J 5 bases short, with 19 bases between. CDR3 size: 16 residues. CDR1 and CDR2 (germline): MNHEY, SMNVEV (reference sequence).

This clone showed up just once. The genes are TRBV7-2 and TRBJ2-1, with 9 bases lining up with TRBD2. The ends lost 1 base at V and 8 bases at J; junction bases unmatched: 6. The CDR3 extends over 15 amino acids. Germline assignment: CDR1 SGHTA and CDR2 FQGNSA. CDR3 residues: CASSLVSGSLDEQFF. In DNA, the CDR3 is TGTGCCAGCAGCTTAGTTAGCGGGAGCCTCGATGAGCAGTTCTTC. The whole variable domain, filled in from reference TRBV7-2 and TRBJ2-1, reads GAGVSQSPSNKVTEKGKDVELRCDPISGHTALYWYRQSLGQGLEFLIYFQGNSAPDKSGLPSDRFSAERTGGSVSTLTIQRTQQEDSAVYLCASSLVSGSLDEQFFGPGTRLTVL.

The CDR3 coding sequence is TGTGCCAGCAGCTTACCGACTCCTAATGAGCAGTTCTTC. It translates to CASSLPTPNEQFF. The rearrangement links TRBV11-3 to TRBJ2-1; no clear D. The V end lost 2 bases, the J end lost 7 bases, and 9 bases lay between the germline ends. The CDR3 length is 13 residues. From germline, CDR1 is SGHNT and CDR2 YENEEA.

The rearrangement joins TRBV7-6 to TRBJ1-2; D gene uncertain. Germline loops: CDR1 SGHVS, CDR2 FNYEAQ. Between the trimmed V and J ends, which lost 5 bases and 3 bases, there was a span of 19 bases. The CDR3 sequence is 16 residues long. CDR3 loop: CASSPHQEGIDYGYTF. CDR3 DNA sequence: TGTGCCAGCAGCCCCCATCAGGAGGGAATAGACTATGGCTACACCTTC.

The chain has TRBV29-1 and TRBJ2-3; D is perhaps TRBD2 (5 bases). Deletions cut 6 bases from V and 2 bases from J, with 12 bases between. The V gene's germline CDR1 is SQVTM and CDR2 ANQGSEA. The CDR3 has 13 amino acids. This chain's CDR3 is CSVGTSFTDTQYF. In DNA, the CDR3 is TGCAGCGTCGGAACTAGTTTCACAGATACGCAGTATTTT.

About this clone: Other DNA variants within this sample encode the same CDR3. The chain links TRBV28 to TRBJ1-2, with no clear D. V was trimmed by 6 bases and J by 1 base, leaving 3 bases between them. There are 11 residues in the CDR3. Germline lookup yields CDR1 MDHEN and CDR2 SYDVKM. CDR3 loop: CASSSNYGYTF. DNA for the CDR3: TGTGCCAGCAGCAGTAACTATGGCTACACCTTC.

V is TRBV12-3 or TRBV12-4 and J is TRBJ1-3; no clear D. V dropped 5 bases and J dropped 7 bases, with 12 bases sitting between them. The CDR3 loop spans 13 amino acids. The CDR3 DNA sequence: TGTGCCAGCAGTCCGGCAGGAAGGAACACCATATATTTT. This encodes CASSPAGRNTIYF.

J is TRBJ1-1 and V is TRBV10-3, with a possible D match to TRBD1 (6 bases). Between the trimmed V and J ends, which lost 6 bases and 3 bases, there was a span of 17 bases. The V gene's germline CDR1 is ENHRY and CDR2 SYGVKD. CDR3 size: 15 residues. CDR3 nucleotides: TGTGCCATCAGGGGGTCGACAGGTTCTGACACTGAAGCTTTCTTT. Translated, it gives CAIRGSTGSDTEAFF.

The chain is built from TRBV30 and TRBJ1-2; the D is unclear. CDR3 size: 13 residues. Germline CDR1 is GTSNPN and CDR2 is SVGIG (reference sequence). Trimming took 0 bases from V and 9 from J, leaving 14 bases between them. The CDR3 DNA follows: TGTGCCTGGAGTGTGTCGGGGATATTGAGCTACACCTTC. Amino acids: CAWSVSGILSYTF.

V and J are TRBV28 and TRBJ1-1; tentatively, D is TRBD1 (6 bases). Looked up from germline, CDR1 is MDHEN and CDR2 is SYDVKM. The CDR3 spans 14 residues. Trimming removed 5 bases at V and 1 base at J, with 11 bases between. The CDR3 is CASSPRQENTEAFF. CDR3 DNA sequence: TGTGCCAGCAGTCCACGACAGGAGAACACTGAAGCTTTCTTT. Variable domain in full (rest from reference TRBV28 and TRBJ1-1): DVKVTQSSRYLVKRTGEKVFLECVQDMDHENMFWYRQDPGLGLRLIYFSYDVKMKEKGDIPEGYSVSREKKERFSLILESASTNQTSMYLCASSPRQENTEAFFGQGTRLTVV.

The J gene is TRBJ2-1, the V gene TRBV5-1; the D gene is possibly TRBD1 (6 bases). CDR1 is SGHRS, CDR2 YFSETQ, per germline. V dropped 1 base and J dropped 3 bases, with 11 bases sitting between them. CDR3 length: 15 residues. CDR3 residues: CASSLQGNVYNEQFF. CDR3 nucleotide sequence: TGCGCCAGCAGCTTGCAGGGGAATGTCTACAATGAGCAGTTCTTC.

The chain carries TRBV7-3 and TRBJ2-7, with TRBD2 identical over 8 bases. With V trimmed by 2 bases and J by 9 bases, 6 bases remained unmatched. Germline loops: CDR1 SGHTA, CDR2 FQGTGA. This CDR3 is built from 13 residues. The CDR3 nucleotides read TGTGCCAGCAGCTTAGTAGAGCGGGAGCCGCAGTACTTC. It codes for CASSLVEREPQYF.

This sequence joins TRBV11-2 and TRBJ1-1; D call uncertain. This CDR3 region has 15 residues. The germline V gene encodes CDR1 SGHAT and CDR2 FQNNGV. The V end lost 1 base, the J end lost 4 bases, and 13 bases lay between the germline ends. The CDR3 region is CASSLAPSIGTEAFF. The CDR3 bases are TGTGCCAGCAGCTTAGCCCCTTCGATCGGCACTGAAGCTTTCTTT.

The genes are TRBV3-1 (or the pseudogene TRBV3-2) and TRBJ2-5; maybe TRBD2 (7 bases). CDR1 and CDR2 from the germline V gene are LGHDT and YNNKEL (reference sequence). V dropped 7 bases and J dropped 2 bases, with 17 bases sitting between them. The CDR3 has 15 amino acids. As DNA, the CDR3 is TGTGCCAGCAAGGGGGTGGGAGGGACGCAAGAGACCCAGTACTTC. Encoded protein: CASKGVGGTQETQYF.

The chain couples TRBV5-4 to TRBJ2-2, with D unclear. V was clipped by 4 bases and J by 2 bases, with 12 bases between them. The CDR3 length is 15 residues. Germline values: CDR1 SGHNT, CDR2 YYREEE (reference sequence). The CDR3 DNA is TGTGCCAGCAGCCCACCTACAGAAAACACCGGGGAGCTGTTTTTT. Protein sequence: CASSPPTENTGELFF.

The chain uses TRBV7-8 and TRBJ2-3; 9 nucleotides align to TRBD2. The ends lost 1 base at V and 4 bases at J; junction bases unmatched: 3. Germline V CDR1 and CDR2: SGHVS, FQNEAQ. The CDR3 is 15 residues long. DNA for the CDR3: TGTGCCAGCAGCTTAGGAATAGCGGGAGCAGATACGCAGTATTTT. Amino acid sequence: CASSLGIAGADTQYF.